Described below is a single T cell receptor (beta chain) sequence and its context. These data are taken from a study of blood T cell repertoires in COVID-19. CDR1 is LNHDA and CDR2 is SQIVND in the germline V gene (reference sequence). The CDR3 is 16 amino acids. With V trimmed by 5 bases and J by 4 bases, 10 bases remained unmatched. Per the authors' pipeline: Reference gene primer amplification in the assay estimated nucleated cell counts. The table came from immunoSEQ multiplex PCR; TCRdb's copy has only in-frame clones and leaves some out. V and J calls and clone size come straight from that table; D and trimming were deduced from the DNA. This sample has 95,000 to 150,000 clones, with 85% found just once.

V usage is TRBV19 and J usage is TRBJ1-3, with 8 bases that match TRBD1. What was sequenced was peripheral blood. This receptor was obtained from a man older than 75 with acute or convalescent COVID-19. CDR3 loop: CASSPRTGSSGNTIYF. DNA of the CDR3: TGTGCCAGTAGTCCAAGGACAGGGTCTTCAGGAAACACCATATATTTT.